This TCR beta chain appears in the sequencing data of a study of radiation and T cells in renal cell carcinoma (dated by TCRdb to the early 2020s). Broadly, across the study: TCR beta sequencing covered approximately 50 samples in total, comprising roughly 26 tumors and around 27 peripheral blood samples. The last blood draw occurred 4 weeks after radiation, at the same time as nephrectomy. Across all 50 or so samples, several million unique CDR3 nucleotide sequences, encoding 2.5 million to 3 million unique CDR3 amino acid sequences, were identified. Summary of the overall study and its limitations: Top tumor clonotypes rose in blood from baseline to 2 weeks post-radiation, then contracted by 4 weeks, suggesting transient expansion of tumor-resident clones. Changes in the blood repertoire were not tracked past 4 weeks after treatment. Effects of radiation dose or scheduling on the TCR repertoire could not be addressed with the single-armed trial design. No pretreatment tumor biopsies were available, so the baseline intratumoral presence of clonotypes could not be determined.

Remarks on this clone: Its antigen target is currently unknown. Base-call qualities are not available, and no considerably larger clone is one nucleotide away.

TCR beta libraries were generated from genomic DNA with the immunoSEQ kit, following the manufacturer's recommendations. Library preparation used a first multiplex PCR with proprietary primers, then a second PCR adding unique barcodes, with bead cleanups after each round. Each sample batch included a kit-provided positive control reaction and a negative control reaction. The final libraries were assessed on an Agilent 4200 TapeStation D1000 ScreenTape, pooled by volume, and quantified by qPCR. An Illumina NextSeq500 fitted with a MidOutput 150-cycle cartridge performed the sequencing, running 156 Read1 cycles and 15 Index1 cycles with the kit's custom primers. The pooled library was loaded at approximately 1.1 pM with a 20% PhiX control spike-in. The paper's data handling went like this. The vendor-processed data were analyzed in R, and a clonotype was defined as all T cells that share the same CDR3 nucleotide sequence. For clone abundance analyses, frequencies were normalized to the 10,000 most abundant clones in each sample. Public T cell clones, averaging fewer than five per sample, were removed before analysis. An abundance difference of at least 32-fold between compartments was the criterion for calling clonotypes tumor-enriched or baseline blood-enriched. A beta-binomial differential abundance model was applied to find clonotypes that expanded or contracted between blood time points. The Baroni-Urbani and Buser coefficient was used to measure tumor-blood repertoire similarity, and groups were compared with two-tailed Wilcoxon tests in R. The table was pulled from immuneACCESS by TCRdb, which kept in-frame rearrangements only. Such tables lose some clones; where checked, under half of the loss comes from unresolved V genes, and the rest has no known cause. Clone size and V and J calls were adopted from that table, with D and trimming inferred from the DNA. The sample profile shows roughly 100,000 clones; approximately 80% of them were found once. The ten largest clones represent about 7.2% of the sample.

Interpreted using the paper, the time point label stands for: blood 4 weeks post-SBRT, at nephrectomy. The treatment or condition label for this specimen denotes: 15 Gy SBRT to primary tumor, nephrectomy 4 weeks later. Samples were obtained from a clinical trial, in which 15 Gy stereotactic body radiation therapy was delivered to primary renal cell carcinomas and nephrectomy was performed 4 weeks later. To follow tumor-enriched clonotypes, peripheral blood was collected serially from radiation-treated patients at baseline and again at 2 weeks and 4 weeks after SBRT. All patients had renal cell carcinoma with clear cell pathology. Genomic DNA for TCR sequencing was prepared using the QIAamp DNA Blood Mini Kit (Qiagen). Only samples passing all quality control checks were included in the analyses. In the germline V gene, CDR1 corresponds to WSHSY and CDR2 to SAAADI. At the junction V is shortened by 6 bases and J by 1 base; bases outside the gene matches: 5. The CDR3 goes from the cysteine to the phenylalanine over 15 residues. Just CDR3 DNA is preserved here, 45 bases in frame from base 1.

Specimen: blood, collected from a patient whose treatment included radiotherapy and nephrectomy. The sequence is built from TRBV10-2 and TRBJ1-3; 8 central nucleotides agree with TRBD1. This sequence originates from a man aged 55 to 69 with renal cell carcinoma. The base sequence is TGCGCCAGCAGAGCAACAGGGGGTTCTGGAAACACCATATATTTT. Translated, it gives CASRATGGSGNTIYF.